This T cell receptor delta chain stems from a study of γδ T cells in repeated Plasmodium falciparum infection. The overall study: Samples were taken at baseline, before some infections, and 21 days after each. Regarding the study as a whole: Repeated controlled infections reportedly drove waves of new clonotype selection in Vdelta2-negative, mostly Vdelta1+, gammadelta repertoires. Vgamma9/Vdelta2+ T cells showed a stable polyclonal repertoire with shared TCRgamma sequences. Compared with Australian children, Malian Vdelta2-negative repertoires seemed more clonal, less diverse, less shared.

TCRdb re-called the multiplex PCR reads using CATT. Here the sample spans 50,000 to 60,000 delta-chain clones, roughly 2% being singletons. The V end was cut by 4 bases, the J end by 3 bases, with 24 bases between. Germline lookup yields CDR1 TVYSNPD and CDR2 GDNSRS (reference sequence). The CDR3 length is 16 residues. Details on this clone: The target antigen is unknown. For this DNA, TCRdb reports the protein of a much larger clone, which diverges at residue 10, most likely from a read error; the protein presented here is translated directly from the DNA.

Vgamma9/Vdelta2+ and Vdelta2-negative gammadelta T cells were flow-sorted from PBMC for bulk sequencing. Material for sequencing was gamma-delta T cells from blood. The chain recombines TRDV3 with TRDJ1; weak D call: TRDD3 (6 bases). No J segment appears in TCRdb, so it was assigned here by matching the sequence to germline. This receptor was taken from a pool of human donors (malaria-infected and uninfected, not separated). CDR3 sequence reads: CASNPSWDRGPDKLIF. The CDR3 DNA reads as TGTGCCTCTAATCCTAGCTGGGATAGGGGTCCCGATAAACTCATCTTT.